These T cell receptor beta chains were read from a single sample in a study of early T cells in non-severe SARS-CoV-2 infection. MiXCR, applied by TCRdb to the 5' RACE reads, yields one record per CDR3 protein. This sample carries around 77,000 distinct CDR3 sequences, roughly a tenth of them seen once, and the ten largest clones take 7.6%. The sample here was whole blood, taken at baseline. Receptor source: an adult who was a healthcare worker with PCR-confirmed SARS-CoV-2 infection or an uninfected control (not recorded which). Each CDR3 is given with its conserved first and last residue. The D gene is left open where the match is weak. A clone size is listed for some rows: how often the clone was seen (once, few, many), or a class if it is expanded.

TRBD2	TRBV7-2	TRBJ2-1	few	CASSRPGLLNEQFF	TGTGCCAGCAGCCGTCCGGGACTACTGAATGAGCAGTTCTTC
NA	TRBV5-5	TRBJ1-1	once	CASSLRTSNTEAFF	TGTGCCAGCAGCCTGAGGACCTCAAACACTGAAGCTTTCTTT
NA	TRBV20-1	TRBJ2-7	few	CSARAGHTYEQYF	TGCAGTGCTAGAGCGGGACACACCTACGAGCAGTACTTC
NA	TRBV12-3/TRBV12-4	TRBJ2-6	few	CASSRTASGANVLTF	TGTGCCAGCAGCCGGACCGCCTCTGGGGCCAACGTCCTGACTTTC
TRBD2	TRBV4-1	TRBJ2-3	few	CASSQVLAGGDTQYF	TGCGCCAGCAGCCAAGTCCTAGCGGGGGGAGATACGCAGTATTTT
NA	TRBV5-1	TRBJ2-3	NA	CASSLEGRSTDTQYF	TGCGCCAGCAGCTTGGAGGGCAGATCCACAGATACGCAGTATTTT
NA	TRBV5-4	TRBJ2-2	few	CASSREGETGELFF	TGTGCCAGCAGCCGTGAAGGGGAGACCGGGGAGCTGTTTTTT
NA	TRBV7-2	TRBJ1-1	NA	CASSPDILQAFF	TGTGCCAGCAGCCCGGACATCTTACAAGCTTTCTTT
NA	TRBV19	TRBJ2-7	NA	CASSMADRSYEQYF	TGTGCCAGTAGTATGGCAGACAGAAGCTACGAGCAGTACTTC
TRBD1	TRBV6-2/TRBV6-3	TRBJ1-1	NA	CASSYPGTGSEAFF	TGTGCCAGCAGTTATCCCGGGACAGGGAGTGAAGCTTTCTTT
NA	TRBV7-2	TRBJ2-2	NA	CASNRQGVNTGELFF	TGTGCCTCAAACCGGCAGGGCGTCAACACCGGGGAGCTGTTTTTT
NA	TRBV7-8	TRBJ2-1	many	CASSRYTDNEQFF	TGTGCCAGCAGCCGGTACACCGACAATGAGCAGTTCTTC
TRBD2	TRBV20-1	TRBJ2-7	many	CSAQAGGSEQYF	TGCAGTGCTCAAGCGGGGGGGAGTGAGCAGTACTTC
NA	TRBV20-1	TRBJ2-6	many	CSASTAHRGANVLTF	TGCAGTGCCTCCACGGCCCATAGGGGGGCCAACGTCCTGACTTTC
TRBD1	TRBV11-3	TRBJ2-7	few	CASRDDRVYEQYF	TGTGCCAGCAGGGACGACAGGGTTTACGAGCAGTACTTC
NA	TRBV6-2/TRBV6-3	TRBJ1-1	few	CASSYPGQREAFF	TGTGCCAGCAGCTACCCCGGACAGCGTGAAGCTTTCTTT
NA	TRBV6-4	TRBJ2-3	NA	CASSDWGTPTDTQYF	TGTGCCAGCAGTGACTGGGGGACACCCACAGATACGCAGTATTTT
NA	TRBV20-1	TRBJ1-1	NA	CSARDSGGNTEAFF	TGCAGTGCTAGAGATTCCGGCGGGAACACTGAAGCTTTCTTT
TRBD1	TRBV5-4	TRBJ2-3	few	CASNQGQGAQADTQYF	TGTGCCAGCAACCAGGGGCAGGGGGCTCAAGCAGATACGCAGTATTTT
TRBD1	TRBV6-5	TRBJ2-7	NA	CASSYRSGGQGEQYF	TGTGCCAGCAGTTACCGGTCAGGGGGTCAAGGAGAGCAGTACTTC
TRBD1	TRBV3-1	TRBJ2-5	few	CASSLRQGQETQYF	TGTGCCAGCAGCCTCCGACAGGGGCAAGAGACCCAGTACTTC
NA	TRBV7-2	TRBJ1-5	NA	CASSPHRGSNQPQHF	TGTGCCAGCAGCCCCCACCGGGGTAGCAATCAGCCCCAGCATTTT
TRBD2	TRBV7-9	TRBJ2-2	few	CASSYSGGSTNTGELFF	TGTGCCAGCAGCTATAGCGGGGGGTCTACGAACACCGGGGAGCTGTTTTTT
NA	TRBV7-9	TRBJ2-3	NA	CASSLNTASSTDTQYF	TGTGCCAGCAGCTTAAATACCGCATCTAGCACAGATACGCAGTATTTT
TRBD1	TRBV6-5	TRBJ1-1	NA	CASSYSSGTGGREAFF	TGTGCCAGCAGTTACTCGTCCGGGACAGGGGGTAGGGAAGCTTTCTTT
NA	TRBV9	TRBJ2-1	NA	CASTTESYNEQFF	TGTGCCAGCACGACAGAGTCCTACAATGAGCAGTTCTTC
NA	TRBV3-1	TRBJ2-7	few	CASSHRTDVGQYF	TGTGCCAGCAGCCATAGGACCGACGTCGGGCAGTACTTC
NA	TRBV9	TRBJ1-1	many	CASSVAKNGGAGDTEAFF	TGTGCCAGCAGCGTAGCTAAGAACGGCGGGGCGGGCGACACTGAAGCTTTCTTT
TRBD1	TRBV18	TRBJ2-7	many	CASSRGTDSYEQYF	TGTGCCAGCTCACGGGGGACAGACTCCTACGAGCAGTACTTC
NA	TRBV3-1	TRBJ1-4	few	CASSQEGTLNEKLFF	TGTGCCAGCAGCCAAGAAGGTACCCTTAATGAAAAACTGTTTTTT
TRBD1	TRBV5-1	TRBJ2-5	NA	CASSFGQGAGETQYF	TGCGCCAGCAGCTTTGGACAGGGGGCAGGAGAGACCCAGTACTTC
NA	TRBV12-3/TRBV12-4	TRBJ2-7	many	CASSLALRGGSYEQYF	TGTGCCAGCAGTTTAGCGCTGAGGGGGGGATCCTACGAGCAGTACTTC
TRBD1	TRBV12-3/TRBV12-4	TRBJ1-5	many	CASRRTGGRNQPQHF	TGTGCCAGCAGACGGACAGGGGGCCGCAATCAGCCCCAGCATTTT
TRBD2	TRBV6-1	TRBJ2-5	NA	CASSEVAGEQETQYF	TGTGCCAGCAGTGAAGTAGCGGGGGAACAAGAGACCCAGTACTTC
TRBD2	TRBV5-4	TRBJ2-1	many	CASSPGPKERGNNEQFF	TGTGCCAGCAGCCCCGGGCCGAAGGAGCGGGGGAACAATGAGCAGTTCTTC
TRBD2	TRBV12-3/TRBV12-4	TRBJ2-7	few	CASRLAGGYEQYF	TGTGCCAGCAGACTAGCGGGGGGCTACGAGCAGTACTTC
NA	TRBV6-2/TRBV6-3	TRBJ2-7	NA	CASNLDRSYEQYF	TGTGCCAGCAACCTAGACAGATCCTACGAGCAGTACTTC
TRBD1	TRBV11-3	TRBJ2-2	few	CASSLSTGGTGELFF	TGTGCCAGCAGCTTAAGTACAGGGGGCACCGGGGAGCTGTTTTTT
TRBD2	TRBV5-1	TRBJ2-1	few	CASSGLAGGDNEQFF	TGCGCCAGCAGCGGGCTAGCGGGGGGCGACAATGAGCAGTTCTTC
TRBD1	TRBV5-1	TRBJ1-4	once	CASTGQTNEKLFF	TGCGCCAGCACGGGACAGACGAATGAAAAACTGTTTTTT
NA	TRBV5-5	TRBJ1-1	few	CASSFFQLNTEAFF	TGTGCCAGCAGCTTCTTCCAGTTGAACACTGAAGCTTTCTTT
NA	TRBV5-1	TRBJ2-5	few	CASSLVGGETQYF	TGCGCCAGCAGCTTGGTAGGGGGTGAGACCCAGTACTTC
NA	TRBV12-3/TRBV12-4	TRBJ2-7	many	CASSFGGFKSYEQYF	TGTGCCAGCAGTTTTGGGGGTTTTAAATCCTACGAGCAGTACTTC
NA	TRBV6-5	TRBJ2-7	NA	CASSYSSQDYEQYF	TGTGCCAGCAGTTACTCATCACAGGACTACGAGCAGTACTTC
NA	TRBV6-5	TRBJ1-1	many	CASSPYEQPNTEAFF	TGTGCCAGCAGCCCTTATGAACAGCCGAACACTGAAGCTTTCTTT
NA	TRBV20-1	TRBJ1-1	few	CSATGRTEAFF	TGCAGTGCTACGGGGCGGACTGAAGCTTTCTTT